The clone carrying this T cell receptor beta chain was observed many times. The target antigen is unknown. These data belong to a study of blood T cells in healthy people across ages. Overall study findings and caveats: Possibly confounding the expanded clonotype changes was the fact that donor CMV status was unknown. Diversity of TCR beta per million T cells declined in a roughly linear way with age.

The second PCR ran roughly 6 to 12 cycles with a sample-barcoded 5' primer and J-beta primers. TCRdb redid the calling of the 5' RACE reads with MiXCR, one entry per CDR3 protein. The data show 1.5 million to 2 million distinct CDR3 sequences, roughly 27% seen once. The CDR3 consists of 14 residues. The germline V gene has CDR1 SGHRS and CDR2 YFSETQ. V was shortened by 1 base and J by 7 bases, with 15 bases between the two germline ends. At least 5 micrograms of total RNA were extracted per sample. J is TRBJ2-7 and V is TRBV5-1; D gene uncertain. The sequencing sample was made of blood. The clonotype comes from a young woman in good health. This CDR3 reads CASSLRAGQREQYF. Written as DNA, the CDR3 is TGCGCCAGCAGCTTGCGTGCAGGCCAGAGGGAGCAGTACTTC.